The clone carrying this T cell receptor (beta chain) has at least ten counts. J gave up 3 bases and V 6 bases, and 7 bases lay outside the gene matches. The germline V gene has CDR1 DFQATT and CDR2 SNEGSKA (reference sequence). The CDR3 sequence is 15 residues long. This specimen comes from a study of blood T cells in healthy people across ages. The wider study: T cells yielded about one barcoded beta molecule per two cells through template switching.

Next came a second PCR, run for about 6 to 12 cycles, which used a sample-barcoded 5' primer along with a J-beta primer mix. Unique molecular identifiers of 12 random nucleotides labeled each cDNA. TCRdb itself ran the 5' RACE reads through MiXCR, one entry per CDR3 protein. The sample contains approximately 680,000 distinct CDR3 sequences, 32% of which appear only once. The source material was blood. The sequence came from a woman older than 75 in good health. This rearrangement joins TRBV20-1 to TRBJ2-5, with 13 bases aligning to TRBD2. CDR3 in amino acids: CSASGLAGKEETQYF. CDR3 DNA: TGCAGTGCCTCGGGACTAGCGGGGAAGGAAGAGACCCAGTACTTC.